A selection of T cell receptor beta chains follows, all from one sample in a study of T cell responses to AZD1222 COVID-19 vaccine. The protocol was immunoSEQ multiplex PCR, while the TCRdb copy is restricted to in-frame clones and leaves out a portion. Here the sample spans over 65,000 clones, around 85% being singletons. The sequences come from peripheral blood, collected on day 0 of AZD1222 vaccination. These receptors all come from an adult in good health. Both conserved end residues are part of each CDR3. The order of the fields is D gene, clone size, J gene, V gene, CDR3 protein, CDR3 DNA. A D gene is named only where the DNA matches it firmly. Clone size is shown for a subset of rows, as once, few, many or a class of expanded clone.

d_call: .; clone_size: once; j_call: TRBJ1-5; v_call: TRBV6-2/TRBV6-3; cdr3_aa: CASSPGTAKGKAPQHF; cdr3_nt: TGTGCCAGCAGCCCTGGGACCGCAAAGGGAAAGGCGCCCCAGCATTTT
d_call: TRBD2; clone_size: once; j_call: TRBJ2-7; v_call: TRBV29-1; cdr3_aa: CSVGGTSGSPTGDEQYF; cdr3_nt: TGCAGCGTTGGAGGGACTAGCGGGAGTCCCACGGGGGACGAGCAGTACTTC
d_call: TRBD2; clone_size: .; j_call: TRBJ2-1; v_call: TRBV29-1; cdr3_aa: CSGMGLAGDEQFF; cdr3_nt: TGCAGCGGAATGGGACTAGCGGGAGATGAGCAGTTCTTC
d_call: TRBD1; clone_size: .; j_call: TRBJ1-2; v_call: TRBV28; cdr3_aa: CASRGQGRNYGYTF; cdr3_nt: TGTGCCAGCAGAGGACAGGGCCGGAACTATGGCTACACCTTC
d_call: .; clone_size: .; j_call: TRBJ1-4; v_call: TRBV7-8; cdr3_aa: CASSLASFEGLVEKLFF; cdr3_nt: TGTGCCAGCAGCTTAGCTAGTTTTGAGGGATTGGTTGAAAAACTGTTTTTT
d_call: TRBD1; clone_size: .; j_call: TRBJ1-2; v_call: TRBV3-1/TRBV3-2; cdr3_aa: CASSQVGQGASYGYTF; cdr3_nt: TGTGCCAGCAGCCAAGTGGGACAGGGGGCCTCCTATGGCTACACCTTC
d_call: .; clone_size: .; j_call: TRBJ1-1; v_call: TRBV4-1; cdr3_aa: CASSQDETLVNFTEAFF; cdr3_nt: TGCGCCAGCAGCCAAGATGAAACCTTGGTGAACTTCACTGAAGCTTTCTTT
d_call: TRBD1; clone_size: .; j_call: TRBJ2-4; v_call: TRBV6-5; cdr3_aa: CASSYSGQGQAAHF; cdr3_nt: TGTGCCAGCAGTTACTCAGGCCAGGGACAGGCTGCACACTTC
d_call: TRBD1; clone_size: .; j_call: TRBJ1-3; v_call: TRBV6-1; cdr3_aa: CASSEADRGGNTIYF; cdr3_nt: TGTGCCAGCAGTGAAGCAGACAGGGGAGGGAACACCATATATTTT
d_call: .; clone_size: .; j_call: TRBJ2-7; v_call: TRBV6-5; cdr3_aa: CGGGRDYEQYF; cdr3_nt: TGTGGAGGGGGAAGGGACTACGAGCAGTACTTC